Below, 9 T cell receptor beta chains from the same sample are listed, as sequenced in a study of identical twins. TCRdb independently ran MiXCR on the 5' RACE reads; one entry per CDR3 protein. The sample records a few hundred thousand distinct CDR3 sequences, approximately 8.6% being singletons. This sample also belongs to another study, concerning yellow fever vaccine responses in identical twins.

The material sequenced was CD8+ T cells sorted from blood. The receptors were gathered from a woman aged 18-35 years in good health.

The chain has TRBV5-8 and TRBJ2-5; D uncertain. With 4 bases removed from V and 4 bases from J, the gap between germline ends came to 17 bases. Germline-derived CDR1 and CDR2 are SGHTS and YDEGEE. This CDR3 contains 15 residues. CDR3 amino acids: CASSAGLLWGETQYF. The CDR3, as DNA: TGTGCCAGCAGCGCCGGGCTCCTCTGGGGAGAGACCCAGTACTTC.

This clonotype came up many times. The V call is TRBV6-2 or TRBV6-3, the J call TRBJ2-1; TRBD2 aligns across 8 bases. The CDR3 contains 15 residues. Trimming took 5 bases from V and 9 from J; bases not matched to a gene: 12. The V gene's germline CDR1 is MNHEY and CDR2 SVGEGT. Written as DNA, the CDR3 is TGTGCCAGCAGTCCTCCGGGACTAGGTCACAGTGAGCAGTTCTTC. It translates to CASSPPGLGHSEQFF.

The V call is TRBV3-1, the J call TRBJ2-1; a weak D match, TRBD1 (5 bases). V shed 0 bases and J shed 10 bases, with 7 bases lying between them. Germline CDR1 reads LGHDT; CDR2 reads YNNKEL (reference sequence). The CDR3 totals 12 residues. The CDR3 bases are TGTGCCAGCAGCCAAGATAGGGGCGAGCAGTTCTTC. It yields the protein CASSQDRGEQFF.

This chain joins TRBV28 and TRBJ2-5; 7 bases are shared with TRBD1. Trimming removed 4 bases from V and 1 base from J; junction bases left unmatched: 6. The germline gives CDR1 MDHEN, CDR2 SYDVKM. The CDR3 has 15 residues. CDR3 nucleotides: TGTGCCAGCAGTTCCTCGACAGGGCCCCAAGAGACCCAGTACTTC. Translated: CASSSSTGPQETQYF. The full variable domain, in which reference TRBV28 and TRBJ2-5 provide the parts outside the CDR3, is DVKVTQSSRYLVKRTGEKVFLECVQDMDHENMFWYRQDPGLGLRLIYFSYDVKMKEKGDIPEGYSVSREKKERFSLILESASTNQTSMYLCASSSSTGPQETQYFGPGTRLLVL.

The chain carries TRBV4-1 and TRBJ2-3, with D hard to call. V was trimmed by 1 base and J by 4 bases, leaving 12 bases between them. The germline CDR1 and CDR2 sequences are MGHRA and YSYEKL. This CDR3 has 15 amino acids. The chain's CDR3 is CASSQALAVADTQYF. The CDR3, as DNA: TGCGCCAGCAGCCAAGCCCTCGCTGTTGCAGATACGCAGTATTTT.

The chain combines TRBV10-3 with TRBJ2-5, with 7 bases fitting TRBD1. The junction had 8 bases not matched to a gene; V was cut back by 2 bases and J by 5 bases. Per the germline V gene, CDR1 is ENHRY and CDR2 is SYGVKD. This CDR3 has 15 residues. Here the CDR3 reads CAISEGRTGWETQYF. The CDR3 region has the DNA TGTGCCATCAGTGAGGGAAGGACAGGCTGGGAGACCCAGTACTTC.

This clonotype was picked up a small number of times. As DNA, the CDR3 is TGCAGTGCTAGCCCAGGGCTAGCGGGGGAGGGAGAGCAGTACTTC. Protein sequence: CSASPGLAGEGEQYF. This chain connects TRBV20-1 to TRBJ2-7, with TRBD2 identical over 10 bases. This CDR3 region has 15 residues. Per the germline V gene, CDR1 is DFQATT and CDR2 is SNEGSKA (reference sequence). V shed 3 bases and J 7 bases; nucleotides not matched to a gene: 12.

This clonotype has just a few counts. This chain uses TRBV7-2 with TRBJ2-3; D uncertain. This CDR3 comprises 15 residues. Germline CDR1 and CDR2: SGHTA and FQGNSA. Trimming shortened V by 5 bases and J by 4 bases, and 16 bases separated the two germline ends. The CDR3 sequence: CASSPSGNWADTQYF. The CDR3 DNA sequence: TGTGCCAGCAGCCCCTCGGGCAATTGGGCAGATACGCAGTATTTT.

This clonotype was detected ten times or more. This rearrangement joins TRBV11-3 to TRBJ2-2; D not certain. The germline CDR1 and CDR2 sequences are SGHNT and YENEEA. The V gene lost 8 bases and the J gene lost 5 bases, with 15 bases spanning the gap. The CDR3 loop spans 14 amino acids. CDR3 amino acids: CASANRVDTGELFF. The CDR3 DNA follows: TGTGCCAGCGCCAATCGGGTAGATACCGGGGAGCTGTTTTTT.